Presented here are 18 T cell receptor beta chains from one specimen sequenced in a study of blood T cells in healthy people across ages. Together with a sample-barcoded 5' primer, a J-beta primer mix was included in a second PCR lasting roughly 6 to 12 cycles. TCRdb used MiXCR to reprocess the 5' RACE reads, holding one entry per CDR3 protein. The sample comprises 800,000 or so distinct CDR3 sequences, around 25% of which are singletons, and under 4.5% rests with the top ten. The same sample was also studied in work on T cells of mothers and their children.

Input material: blood. The origin of the receptors is a boy younger than 18 in good health.

The table lists this clonotype with a few counts. The chain recombines TRBV20-1 with TRBJ2-5; D is possibly TRBD1 (5 bases). CDR1 is DFQATT and CDR2 is SNEGSKA in the germline V gene (reference sequence). V dropped 0 bases and J dropped 5 bases, with 13 bases sitting between them. The CDR3 sequence is 14 residues long. The CDR3 is CSARDLGVWETQYF. The CDR3 DNA reads as TGCAGTGCTAGAGATCTAGGGGTCTGGGAGACCCAGTACTTC.

The chain combines TRBV4-3 with TRBJ2-3; 9 nucleotides agree with TRBD2. V lost 0 bases, J lost 2 bases, and 6 bases stayed unmatched. CDR1 is LGHNA, CDR2 YSLEER, per germline. The CDR3 is 17 residues long. The chain's CDR3 is CASSQDRASGVTDTQYF. The CDR3 nucleotides read TGCGCCAGCAGCCAAGATCGCGCTAGCGGGGTCACAGATACGCAGTATTTT.

This clonotype has more than one count but fewer than ten. The chain is built from TRBV5-1 and TRBJ1-2, with 10 positions matching TRBD1. Germline-derived CDR1 and CDR2 are SGHRS and YFSETQ. The CDR3 covers 13 residues. With V trimmed by 3 bases and J by 8 bases, 4 bases remained unmatched. The CDR3 DNA follows: TGCGCCAGCAGCTGGACAGGGGGGGGAGGCTACACCTTC. Protein: CASSWTGGGGYTF.

The sample holds one count of this clonotype. The chain carries TRBV11-2 and TRBJ2-5; TRBD2 matches at 14 bases. The CDR3 runs to 17 residues. Trimming at V came to 4 bases and at J to 4 bases, leaving 8 bases not matched to a gene. The germline V gene has CDR1 SGHAT and CDR2 FQNNGV. CDR3 residues: CASSSQTSGRVGETQYF. CDR3 in DNA: TGTGCCAGCAGCTCACAGACTAGCGGGAGGGTCGGAGAGACCCAGTACTTC. Full variable domain (missing parts from reference TRBV11-2 and TRBJ2-5): EAGVAQSPRYKIIEKRQSVAFWCNPISGHATLYWYQQILGQGPKLLIQFQNNGVVDDSQLPKDRFSAERLKGVDSTLKIQPAKLEDSAVYLCASSSQTSGRVGETQYFGPGTRLLVL.

This chain links TRBV29-1 with TRBJ2-7; D gene unclear. V was cut by 0 bases and J by 6 bases, with 18 bases left in between. The germline gives CDR1 SQVTM, CDR2 ANQGSEA. The CDR3 has 15 amino acids. The DNA for the CDR3 is TGCAGCGTTGAAGATCCCAAGGGCGACATCTTCGAGCAGTACTTC. The encoded protein is CSVEDPKGDIFEQYF.

This clonotype has more than one count but fewer than ten. The chain carries TRBV4-1 and TRBJ1-4; no reliable D call. This CDR3 has 16 residues. V was cut by 1 base and J by 7 bases, with 16 bases left in between. CDR1 and CDR2 (germline): MGHRA, YSYEKL. Written as DNA, the CDR3 is TGCGCCAGCAGCCAAGGGGGAACACGGTCGACTGAAAAACTGTTTTTT. It specifies CASSQGGTRSTEKLFF.

V gene TRBV4-1 combines with J gene TRBJ1-6; D call uncertain. In germline, CDR1 is MGHRA, CDR2 YSYEKL. The CDR3 consists of 17 residues. V lost 0 bases, J lost 0 bases, and 9 bases lay in between. Written as DNA, the CDR3 is TGCGCCAGCAGCCAAGACGCGGAAGGCTCCTATAATTCACCCCTCCACTTT. Translated: CASSQDAEGSYNSPLHF.

This clonotype was observed a handful of times. This chain uses TRBV7-2 with TRBJ2-5, with D perhaps matching TRBD1 or TRBD2 (6 bases each). V was cut by 5 bases and J by 7 bases, with 20 bases left in between. Germline-derived CDR1 and CDR2 are SGHTA and FQGNSA. The CDR3 extends over 15 amino acids. Here the CDR3 reads CASSRTIRGQGTQYF. The CDR3 nucleotides are TGTGCCAGCAGCAGAACAATCCGGGGGCAGGGGACCCAGTACTTC.

This clonotype was counted between two and nine times. The rearrangement links TRBV9 to TRBJ1-1; D gene unclear. The V gene's germline CDR1 is SGDLS and CDR2 YYNGEE. The V end was cut by 0 bases, the J end by 0 bases, with 12 bases between. The CDR3 has 16 amino acids. The CDR3 region is CASSVGEGTMNTEAFF. The CDR3 nucleotides are TGTGCCAGCAGCGTAGGGGAGGGTACGATGAACACTGAAGCTTTCTTT.

The chain couples TRBV29-1 to TRBJ2-4, with D possibly matching TRBD1 (6 bases). V was pared by 5 bases and J by 2 bases, with 16 bases between. The germline CDR1 and CDR2 sequences are SQVTM and ANQGSEA. This CDR3 spans 15 amino acids. CDR3 in DNA: TGCAGCGTTTCCCCGGGACACAGGTCCAAAAACATTCAGTACTTC. This encodes CSVSPGHRSKNIQYF.

The rearrangement joins TRBV29-1 to TRBJ2-5, with D perhaps TRBD1 (6 bases). The ends were cut back, 4 bases at V and 3 bases at J, with 9 bases in the middle. There are 12 residues in the CDR3. From germline, CDR1 is SQVTM and CDR2 ANQGSEA. DNA of the CDR3: TGCAGCGTTGTTGCAGGGGAAGAGACCCAGTACTTC. Translation gives CSVVAGEETQYF.

The chain uses TRBV19 and TRBJ2-5, with D perhaps TRBD2 (5 bases). Trimming pared 3 bases from V and 4 bases from J, leaving 12 bases between. The CDR3 extends over 14 amino acids. Germline V lookup: CDR1 LNHDA, CDR2 SQIVND (reference sequence). The CDR3 loop is CASSINVGRETQYF. CDR3 DNA sequence: TGTGCCAGTAGTATCAACGTGGGGAGAGAGACCCAGTACTTC.

The chain links TRBV7-8 to TRBJ2-1, with TRBD1 matching 8 bases. Germline trimming cut 6 bases from V and 7 bases from J; bases unmatched to any gene: 5. The CDR3 runs 13 residues. Germline CDR1 is SGHVS and CDR2 is FQNEAQ. CDR3 amino acids: CASRPRTGNEQFF. Here the CDR3 DNA reads TGTGCCAGCAGGCCTAGGACAGGGAATGAGCAGTTCTTC.

This clonotype was detected only once. J is TRBJ2-2 and V is TRBV4-3; D not certain. This CDR3 comprises 15 residues. CDR1 is LGHNA, CDR2 YSLEER, per germline. Trimming removed 0 bases from V and 3 bases from J, with 8 bases in between. CDR3: CASSQDGLYTGELFF. CDR3 nucleotide sequence: TGCGCCAGCAGCCAAGATGGGCTATACACCGGGGAGCTGTTTTTT.

This clonotype was counted a few times. V gene TRBV2 combines with J gene TRBJ2-5; maybe TRBD1 (5 bases). CDR3 size: 14 residues. Germline CDR1 is SNHLY and CDR2 is FYNNEI. Trimming pared 7 bases from V and 1 base from J, leaving 13 bases between. CDR3 DNA: TGTGCCAGCACAAGGACAACAGGCCAAGAGACCCAGTACTTC. Translating gives CASTRTTGQETQYF.

This clonotype was seen only a few times. The chain combines TRBV7-6 with TRBJ2-1; 7 bases align to TRBD1. The V gene's germline CDR1 is SGHVS and CDR2 FNYEAQ. V dropped 5 bases and J dropped 6; count of bases not matched to a gene: 7. There are 14 residues in the CDR3. CDR3 amino acids: CASSNDRVGNEQFF. The DNA of the CDR3 is TGTGCCAGCAGCAACGACAGGGTTGGCAATGAGCAGTTCTTC.

The chain combines TRBV7-3 with TRBJ2-3; D is possibly TRBD1 (5 bases). CDR3 size: 13 residues. Per the germline V gene, CDR1 is SGHTA and CDR2 is FQGTGA. V was cut by 3 bases and J by 4 bases, with 8 bases left in between. The CDR3 nucleotides read TGTGCCAGCAGCTTTTCAGGGTCAGATACGCAGTATTTT. Protein: CASSFSGSDTQYF.

This clonotype was detected only a few times. This chain uses TRBV10-3 with TRBJ2-7, with D uncertain. CDR3 length: 13 residues. CDR1 is ENHRY, CDR2 SYGVKD, per germline. The germline V and J ends were trimmed by 8 bases and 6 bases, with 17 bases remaining between them. CDR3 in amino acids: CAIRTDLLVEQYF. CDR3 nucleotides: TGTGCCATCCGGACCGACTTACTCGTCGAGCAGTACTTC.